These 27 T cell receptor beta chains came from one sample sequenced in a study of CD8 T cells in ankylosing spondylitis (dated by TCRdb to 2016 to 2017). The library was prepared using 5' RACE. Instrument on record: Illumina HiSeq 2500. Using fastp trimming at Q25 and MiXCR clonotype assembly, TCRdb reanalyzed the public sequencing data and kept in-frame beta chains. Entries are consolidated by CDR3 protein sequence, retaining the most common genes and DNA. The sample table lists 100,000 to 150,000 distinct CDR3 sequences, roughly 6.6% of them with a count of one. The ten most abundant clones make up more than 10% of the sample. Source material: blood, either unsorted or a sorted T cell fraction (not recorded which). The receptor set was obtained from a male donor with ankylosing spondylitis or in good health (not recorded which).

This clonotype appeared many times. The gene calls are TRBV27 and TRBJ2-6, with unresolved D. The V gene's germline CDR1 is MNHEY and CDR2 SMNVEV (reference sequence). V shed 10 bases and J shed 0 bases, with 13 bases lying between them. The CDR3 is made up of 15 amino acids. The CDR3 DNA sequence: TGTGCCATCTTCCTCCCGGGCTCTGGGGCCAACGTCCTGACTTTC. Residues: CAIFLPGSGANVLTF.

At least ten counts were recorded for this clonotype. The CDR3 loop is CASSYPGTGEAFF. CDR3 coding DNA: TGTGCCAGCAGCTACCCGGGGACAGGTGAAGCTTTCTTT. V gene TRBV5-6 combines with J gene TRBJ1-1, with 8 nucleotides matching TRBD1. Germline V gives CDR1 SGHDT, CDR2 YYEEEE. The CDR3 runs 13 residues. With 3 bases clipped from V and 7 bases from J, the junction kept 5 bases outside the gene matches.

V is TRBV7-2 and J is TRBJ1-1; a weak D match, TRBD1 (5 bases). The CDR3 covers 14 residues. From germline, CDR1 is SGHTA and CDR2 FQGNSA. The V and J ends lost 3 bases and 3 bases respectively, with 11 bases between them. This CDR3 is CASSFVPRDTEAFF. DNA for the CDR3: TGTGCCAGCAGCTTCGTCCCCAGGGACACTGAAGCTTTCTTT. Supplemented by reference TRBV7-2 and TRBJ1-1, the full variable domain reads GAGVSQSPSNKVTEKGKDVELRCDPISGHTALYWYRQSLGQGLEFLIYFQGNSAPDKSGLPSDRFSAERTGGSVSTLTIQRTQQEDSAVYLCASSFVPRDTEAFFGQGTRLTVV.

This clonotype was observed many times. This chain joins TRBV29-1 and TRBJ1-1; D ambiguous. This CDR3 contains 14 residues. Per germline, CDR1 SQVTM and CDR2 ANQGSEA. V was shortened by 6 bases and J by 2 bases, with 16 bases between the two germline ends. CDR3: CSVARRQANTEAFF. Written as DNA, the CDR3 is TGCAGCGTCGCAAGGCGTCAAGCAAACACTGAAGCTTTCTTT.

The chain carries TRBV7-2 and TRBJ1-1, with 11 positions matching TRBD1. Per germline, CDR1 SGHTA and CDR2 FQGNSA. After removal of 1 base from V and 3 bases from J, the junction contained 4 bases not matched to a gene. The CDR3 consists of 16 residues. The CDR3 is CASSLGPGQGDTEAFF. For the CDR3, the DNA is TGTGCCAGCAGCTTAGGACCGGGACAGGGGGACACTGAAGCTTTCTTT.

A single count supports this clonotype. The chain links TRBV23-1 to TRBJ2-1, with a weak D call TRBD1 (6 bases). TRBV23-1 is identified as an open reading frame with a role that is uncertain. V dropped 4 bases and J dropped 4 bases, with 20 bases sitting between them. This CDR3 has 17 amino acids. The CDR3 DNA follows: TGCGCCAGCAGTCGGAGGACCAGGACAGTTTTTTACAATGAGCAGTTCTTC. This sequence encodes CASSRRTRTVFYNEQFF.

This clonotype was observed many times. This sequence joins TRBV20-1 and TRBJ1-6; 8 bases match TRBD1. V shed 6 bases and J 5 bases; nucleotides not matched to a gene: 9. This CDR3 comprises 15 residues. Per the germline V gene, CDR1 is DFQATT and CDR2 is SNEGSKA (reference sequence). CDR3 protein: CSARRDRTDNSPLHF. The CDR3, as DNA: TGCAGTGCCCGCCGGGACAGGACCGATAATTCACCCCTCCACTTT.

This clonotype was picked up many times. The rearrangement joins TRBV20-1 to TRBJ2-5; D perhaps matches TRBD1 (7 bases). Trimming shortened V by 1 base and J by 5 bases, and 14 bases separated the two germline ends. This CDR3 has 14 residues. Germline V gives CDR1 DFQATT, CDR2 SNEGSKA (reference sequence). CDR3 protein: CSARADRDLETQYF. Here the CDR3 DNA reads TGCAGTGCTAGAGCTGACAGGGACTTGGAGACCCAGTACTTC.

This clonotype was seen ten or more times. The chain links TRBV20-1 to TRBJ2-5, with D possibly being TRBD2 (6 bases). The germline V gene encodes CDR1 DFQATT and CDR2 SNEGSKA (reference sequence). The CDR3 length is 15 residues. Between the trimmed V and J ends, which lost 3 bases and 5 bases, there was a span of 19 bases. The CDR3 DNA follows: TGCAGTGCTAGTCCCGGGACTCAGGGATGGGAGACCCAGTACTTC. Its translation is CSASPGTQGWETQYF.

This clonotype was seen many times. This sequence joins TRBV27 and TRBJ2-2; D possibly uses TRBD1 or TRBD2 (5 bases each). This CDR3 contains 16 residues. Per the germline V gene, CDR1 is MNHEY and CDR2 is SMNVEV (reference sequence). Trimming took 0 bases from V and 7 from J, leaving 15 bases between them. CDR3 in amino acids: CASSLSSGFGGGELFF. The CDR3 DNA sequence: TGTGCCAGCAGTTTATCGTCAGGGTTCGGAGGCGGGGAGCTGTTTTTT.

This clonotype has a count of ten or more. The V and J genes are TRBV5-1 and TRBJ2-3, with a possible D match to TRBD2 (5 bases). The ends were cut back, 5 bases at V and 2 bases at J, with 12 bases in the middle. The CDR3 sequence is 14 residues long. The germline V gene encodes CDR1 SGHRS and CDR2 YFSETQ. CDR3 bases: TGCGCCAGCAGGCAGGAGCGGAACACAGATACGCAGTATTTT. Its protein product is CASRQERNTDTQYF. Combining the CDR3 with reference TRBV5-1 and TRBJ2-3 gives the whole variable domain KAGVTQTPRYLIKTRGQQVTLSCSPISGHRSVSWYQQTPGQGLQFLFEYFSETQRNKGNFPGRFSGRQFSNSRSEMNVSTLELGDSALYLCASRQERNTDTQYFGPGTRLTVL.

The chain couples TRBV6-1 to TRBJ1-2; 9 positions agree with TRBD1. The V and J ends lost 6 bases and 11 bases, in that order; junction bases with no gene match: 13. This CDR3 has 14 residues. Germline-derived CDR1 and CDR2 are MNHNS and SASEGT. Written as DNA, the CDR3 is TGTGCCAGCAGCCCACAGGGGGCGGGATCGGGATACACCTTC. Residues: CASSPQGAGSGYTF.

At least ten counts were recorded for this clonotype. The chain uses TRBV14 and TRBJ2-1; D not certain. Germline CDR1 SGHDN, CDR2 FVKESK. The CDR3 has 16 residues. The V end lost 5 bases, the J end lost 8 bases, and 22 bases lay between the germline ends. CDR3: CASSDPPSYYVDEQFF. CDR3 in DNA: TGTGCCAGCAGCGACCCCCCTAGTTATTATGTCGATGAGCAGTTCTTC.

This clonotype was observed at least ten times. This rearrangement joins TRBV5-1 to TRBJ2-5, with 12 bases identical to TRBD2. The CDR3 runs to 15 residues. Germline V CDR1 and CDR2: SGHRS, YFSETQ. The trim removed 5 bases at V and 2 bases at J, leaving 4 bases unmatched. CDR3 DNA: TGCGCCAGCAGACCTGGGACTAGCGGGCAAGAGACCCAGTACTTC. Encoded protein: CASRPGTSGQETQYF. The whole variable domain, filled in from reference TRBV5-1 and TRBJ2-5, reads KAGVTQTPRYLIKTRGQQVTLSCSPISGHRSVSWYQQTPGQGLQFLFEYFSETQRNKGNFPGRFSGRQFSNSRSEMNVSTLELGDSALYLCASRPGTSGQETQYFGPGTRLLVL.

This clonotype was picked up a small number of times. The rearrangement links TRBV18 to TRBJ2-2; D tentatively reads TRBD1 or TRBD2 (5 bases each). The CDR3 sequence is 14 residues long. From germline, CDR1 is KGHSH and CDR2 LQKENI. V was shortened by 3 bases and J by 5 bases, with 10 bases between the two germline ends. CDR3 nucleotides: TGTGCCAGCTCACCGCCGGGGCTTACCGGGGAGCTGTTTTTT. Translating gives CASSPPGLTGELFF.

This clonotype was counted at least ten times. The chain's CDR3 is CASTVPGATNTEAFF. CDR3 DNA sequence: TGTGCCAGCACCGTCCCCGGAGCCACGAACACTGAAGCTTTCTTT. The chain recombines TRBV14 with TRBJ1-1; D call uncertain. Germline-derived CDR1 and CDR2 are SGHDN and FVKESK. Deletions cut 7 bases from V and 1 base from J, with 16 bases between. This CDR3 has 15 amino acids.

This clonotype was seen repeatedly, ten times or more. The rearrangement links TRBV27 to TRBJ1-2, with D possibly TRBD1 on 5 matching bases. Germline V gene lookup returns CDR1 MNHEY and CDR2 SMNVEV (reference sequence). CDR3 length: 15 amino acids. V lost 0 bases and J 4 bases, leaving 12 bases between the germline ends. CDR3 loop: CASSLSSGAGYGYTF. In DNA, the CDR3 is TGTGCCAGCAGTTTATCGTCCGGGGCTGGCTATGGCTACACCTTC.

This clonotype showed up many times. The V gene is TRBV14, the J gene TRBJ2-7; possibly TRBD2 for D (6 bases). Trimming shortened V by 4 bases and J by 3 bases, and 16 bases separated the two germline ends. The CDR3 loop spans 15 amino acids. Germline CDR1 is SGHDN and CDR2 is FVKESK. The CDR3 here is CASSPPRGPLYEQYF. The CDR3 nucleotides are TGTGCCAGCAGCCCCCCGCGGGGTCCCCTCTACGAGCAGTACTTC.

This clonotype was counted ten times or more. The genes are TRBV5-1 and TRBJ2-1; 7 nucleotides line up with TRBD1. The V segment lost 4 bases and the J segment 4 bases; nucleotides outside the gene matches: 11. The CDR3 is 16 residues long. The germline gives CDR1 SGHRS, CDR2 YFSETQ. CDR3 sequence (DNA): TGCGCCAGCAGCCCGGCCGGGACAGTAGGGTACAATGAGCAGTTCTTC. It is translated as CASSPAGTVGYNEQFF. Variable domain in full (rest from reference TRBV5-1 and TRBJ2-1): KAGVTQTPRYLIKTRGQQVTLSCSPISGHRSVSWYQQTPGQGLQFLFEYFSETQRNKGNFPGRFSGRQFSNSRSEMNVSTLELGDSALYLCASSPAGTVGYNEQFFGPGTRLTVL.

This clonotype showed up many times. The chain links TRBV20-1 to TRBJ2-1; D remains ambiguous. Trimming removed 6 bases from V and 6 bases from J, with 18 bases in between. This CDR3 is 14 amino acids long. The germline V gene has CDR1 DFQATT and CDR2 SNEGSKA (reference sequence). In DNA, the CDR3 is TGCAGTGCGAGGAATCCGATACGGGCCAATGAGCAGTTCTTC. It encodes CSARNPIRANEQFF.

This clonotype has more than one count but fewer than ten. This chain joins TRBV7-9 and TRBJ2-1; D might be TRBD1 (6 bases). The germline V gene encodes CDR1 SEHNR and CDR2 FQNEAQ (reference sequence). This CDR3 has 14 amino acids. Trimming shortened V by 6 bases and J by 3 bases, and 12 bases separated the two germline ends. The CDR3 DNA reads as TGTGCCAGCAGTCTACTACAGGGCTACAATGAGCAGTTCTTC. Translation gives CASSLLQGYNEQFF.

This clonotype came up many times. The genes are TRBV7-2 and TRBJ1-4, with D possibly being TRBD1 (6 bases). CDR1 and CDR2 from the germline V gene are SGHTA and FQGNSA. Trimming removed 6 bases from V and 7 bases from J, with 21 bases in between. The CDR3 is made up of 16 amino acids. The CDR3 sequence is CASSPGGAGEGEKLFF. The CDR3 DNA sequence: TGTGCCAGCAGTCCAGGTGGGGCAGGGGAAGGTGAAAAACTGTTTTTT.

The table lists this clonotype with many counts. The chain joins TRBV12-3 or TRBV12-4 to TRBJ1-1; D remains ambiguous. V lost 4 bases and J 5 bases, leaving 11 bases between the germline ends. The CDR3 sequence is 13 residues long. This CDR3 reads CASSSMEGTEAFF. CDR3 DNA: TGTGCCAGCAGTTCCATGGAGGGTACTGAAGCTTTCTTT.

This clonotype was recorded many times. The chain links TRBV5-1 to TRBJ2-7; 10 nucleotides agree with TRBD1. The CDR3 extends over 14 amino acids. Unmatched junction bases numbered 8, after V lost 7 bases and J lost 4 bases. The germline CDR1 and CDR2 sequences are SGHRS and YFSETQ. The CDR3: CASRGDRGTYEQYF. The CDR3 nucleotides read TGCGCCAGCCGCGGGGACAGGGGCACTTACGAGCAGTACTTC. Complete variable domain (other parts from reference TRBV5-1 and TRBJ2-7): KAGVTQTPRYLIKTRGQQVTLSCSPISGHRSVSWYQQTPGQGLQFLFEYFSETQRNKGNFPGRFSGRQFSNSRSEMNVSTLELGDSALYLCASRGDRGTYEQYFGPGTRLTVT.

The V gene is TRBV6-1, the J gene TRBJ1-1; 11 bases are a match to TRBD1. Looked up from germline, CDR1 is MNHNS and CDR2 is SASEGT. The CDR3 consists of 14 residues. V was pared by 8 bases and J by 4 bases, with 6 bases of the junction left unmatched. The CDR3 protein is CASAGTGGSTEAFF. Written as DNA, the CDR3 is TGTGCCAGCGCCGGGACAGGGGGAAGCACTGAAGCTTTCTTT.

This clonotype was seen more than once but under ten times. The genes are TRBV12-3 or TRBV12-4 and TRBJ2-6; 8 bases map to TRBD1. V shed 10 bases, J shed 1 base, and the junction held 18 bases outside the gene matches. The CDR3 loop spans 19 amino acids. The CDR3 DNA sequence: TGTGCCATCAGCACTCCAGGGGGCGCTGGGTTTTCTGGGGCCAACGTCCTGACTTTC. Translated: CAISTPGGAGFSGANVLTF.

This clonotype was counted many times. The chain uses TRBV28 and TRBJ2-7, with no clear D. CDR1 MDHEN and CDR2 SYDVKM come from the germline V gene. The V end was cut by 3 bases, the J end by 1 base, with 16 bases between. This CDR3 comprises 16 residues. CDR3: CASSFFAVSNSYEQYF. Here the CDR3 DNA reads TGTGCCAGCAGTTTCTTCGCGGTGTCTAATTCCTACGAGCAGTACTTC.